This T cell receptor beta chain was obtained from a study of regulatory T cells in long-lasting Graves disease. Study results and limitations: Patients with persistent disease shared 2,700 or so public clonotypes, outpacing the roughly 950 shared by new patients.

This clonotype was seen more than once but under ten times. The antigen is undetermined. V dropped 0 bases and J dropped 0 bases, with 6 bases sitting between them. Germline V lookup: CDR1 MNHEY, CDR2 SVGEGT. CDR3 length: 15 amino acids. Time point meaning: newly diagnosed GD, antithyroid drugs for less than 3 months. The TCR library was made from RNA that had been extracted from PBMCs in TRIzol. Building the TCR beta libraries relied on iRepertoire HTBI primers, and CDR3 regions underwent Arm-PCR. TCRdb ran MiXCR on the multiplex PCR reads and lists one entry per CDR3 protein. The sample lists about 310,000 distinct CDR3 sequences, 18% occurring once.

V gene TRBV6-2 or TRBV6-3 combines with J gene TRBJ1-3; no clear D gene. The sequence derives from a female donor with Graves disease. The sample in question was peripheral blood mononuclear cells (PBMCs), obtained at new diagnosis, from a patient treated with antithyroid drugs. For the CDR3, the DNA is TGTGCCAGCAGTTACTCGACAATCTCTGGAAACACCATATATTTT. This sequence encodes CASSYSTISGNTIYF.